A selection of T cell receptor beta chains follows, all from one sample in a study of PD-1 blockade in classical Hodgkin lymphoma. Libraries were prepared by immunoSEQ multiplex PCR; TCRdb keeps only in-frame clonotypes and omits some of them. The sample yields some 28,000 clones, around 90% seen once. Sequenced sample: CD4+ T cells from blood. The receptor source for this set is a human donor with classical Hodgkin lymphoma. CDR3s include the opening cysteine and the closing phenylalanine or tryptophan. The order of the fields is D gene, J gene, clone size, V gene, CDR3 protein, CDR3 DNA. D genes are given only for firm matches. Size is omitted from some rows. Given values are once, few, many or a class for expanded clones.

d_gene: -; j_gene: TRBJ2-3; abundance: -; v_gene: TRBV5-1; CDR3aa: CASSLGFAGRDTQYF; CDR3nt: TGCGCCAGCAGCTTGGGATTTGCAGGGCGAGATACGCAGTATTTT
d_gene: -; j_gene: TRBJ1-4; abundance: -; v_gene: TRBV7-9; CDR3aa: CASSRPGQGGEKLFF; CDR3nt: TGTGCCAGCAGCCGTCCGGGCCAAGGGGGGGAAAAACTGTTTTTT
d_gene: -; j_gene: TRBJ2-7; abundance: -; v_gene: TRBV10-1; CDR3aa: CAFPSYEQYF; CDR3nt: TGCGCCTTTCCGTCCTACGAGCAGTACTTC
d_gene: -; j_gene: TRBJ2-3; abundance: -; v_gene: TRBV5-1; CDR3aa: CASSLAGYSTDTQYF; CDR3nt: TGCGCCAGCAGCTTGGCCGGATATAGCACAGATACGCAGTATTTT
d_gene: -; j_gene: TRBJ1-1; abundance: -; v_gene: TRBV6-1; CDR3aa: CASSSGPANTEAFF; CDR3nt: TGTGCCAGCTCGAGTGGACCGGCCAACACTGAAGCTTTCTTT
d_gene: -; j_gene: TRBJ1-1; abundance: -; v_gene: TRBV27; CDR3aa: CASSLSANTEAFF; CDR3nt: TGTGCCAGCAGTTTATCGGCGAACACTGAAGCTTTCTTT
d_gene: TRBD2; j_gene: TRBJ2-7; abundance: few; v_gene: TRBV10-1; CDR3aa: CASSSSGTTYEQYF; CDR3nt: TGCGCCAGCAGTTCTAGCGGGACTACCTACGAGCAGTACTTC
d_gene: TRBD1; j_gene: TRBJ2-3; abundance: -; v_gene: TRBV5-5; CDR3aa: CASSLGQGSTDTQYF; CDR3nt: TGTGCCAGCAGCTTGGGACAGGGGAGCACAGATACGCAGTATTTT
d_gene: TRBD2; j_gene: TRBJ2-5; abundance: -; v_gene: TRBV10-3; CDR3aa: CAITAGVLETQYF; CDR3nt: TGTGCCATCACGGCGGGAGTTCTTGAGACCCAGTACTTC
d_gene: -; j_gene: TRBJ2-5; abundance: -; v_gene: TRBV7-2; CDR3aa: CASSLSIVGETQYF; CDR3nt: TGTGCCAGCAGCTTATCGATTGTTGGAGAGACCCAGTACTTC
d_gene: -; j_gene: TRBJ2-3; abundance: -; v_gene: TRBV28; CDR3aa: CASSYRAWGQYF; CDR3nt: TGTGCCAGCAGTTACAGGGCCTGGGGGCAGTATTTT
d_gene: -; j_gene: TRBJ1-5; abundance: -; v_gene: TRBV27; CDR3aa: CASSLQESNQPQHF; CDR3nt: TGTGCCAGCAGTTTGCAGGAGAGCAATCAGCCCCAGCATTTT
d_gene: -; j_gene: TRBJ1-4; abundance: -; v_gene: TRBV6-5; CDR3aa: CASSPRTTIWEKLFF; CDR3nt: TGTGCCAGCAGTCCCCGGACAACAATTTGGGAAAAACTGTTTTTT
d_gene: TRBD1; j_gene: TRBJ2-7; abundance: -; v_gene: TRBV7-2; CDR3aa: CASSPGQEIYEQYF; CDR3nt: TGTGCCAGCAGCCCTGGACAGGAAATCTACGAGCAGTACTTC
d_gene: -; j_gene: TRBJ1-4; abundance: -; v_gene: TRBV5-5; CDR3aa: CASSLGGGREKLFF; CDR3nt: TGTGCCAGCAGCTTGGGCGGGGGGCGAGAAAAACTGTTTTTT
d_gene: TRBD2; j_gene: TRBJ2-5; abundance: -; v_gene: TRBV6-1; CDR3aa: CASTKTSGYWETQYF; CDR3nt: TGTGCCAGCACCAAGACTAGCGGGTACTGGGAGACCCAGTACTTC
d_gene: -; j_gene: TRBJ2-1; abundance: -; v_gene: TRBV11-3; CDR3aa: CASSLGRGSDEQFF; CDR3nt: TGTGCCAGCAGCCTTGGGAGGGGGAGCGATGAGCAGTTCTTC
d_gene: -; j_gene: TRBJ1-1; abundance: -; v_gene: TRBV28; CDR3aa: CASRIGFTEAFF; CDR3nt: TGTGCCAGCCGAATAGGTTTCACTGAAGCTTTCTTT
d_gene: TRBD2; j_gene: TRBJ2-3; abundance: -; v_gene: TRBV2; CDR3aa: CASRRLAGGYSTDTQYF; CDR3nt: TGTGCCAGCAGGAGACTAGCGGGAGGGTACAGCACAGATACGCAGTATTTT
d_gene: TRBD1; j_gene: TRBJ1-1; abundance: -; v_gene: TRBV9; CDR3aa: CASSPQDREAFF; CDR3nt: TGTGCCAGCAGCCCACAAGACAGGGAGGCTTTCTTT
d_gene: -; j_gene: TRBJ1-5; abundance: -; v_gene: TRBV27; CDR3aa: CASICYGSSPGTSNQPQHF; CDR3nt: TGTGCCAGCATCTGTTACGGAAGTAGTCCAGGGACTAGCAATCAGCCCCAGCATTTT
d_gene: TRBD2; j_gene: TRBJ2-1; abundance: -; v_gene: TRBV15; CDR3aa: CATKAGGPSDEQFF; CDR3nt: TGTGCCACCAAAGCGGGAGGGCCTAGTGATGAGCAGTTCTTC
d_gene: -; j_gene: TRBJ1-3; abundance: -; v_gene: TRBV6-6; CDR3aa: CASSPLGSGNTIYF; CDR3nt: TGTGCCAGCAGTCCCCTGGGGTCTGGAAACACCATATATTTT
d_gene: TRBD2; j_gene: TRBJ2-3; abundance: -; v_gene: TRBV7-9; CDR3aa: CASSLARSGTTDTQYF; CDR3nt: TGTGCCAGCAGCTTAGCTAGGAGCGGGACGACAGATACGCAGTATTTT
d_gene: -; j_gene: TRBJ1-4; abundance: -; v_gene: TRBV5-6; CDR3aa: CASSFDRNEKLFF; CDR3nt: TGTGCCAGCAGCTTCGACAGGAATGAAAAACTGTTTTTT
d_gene: -; j_gene: TRBJ1-5; abundance: few; v_gene: TRBV30; CDR3aa: CAWSTRGDQPQHF; CDR3nt: TGTGCCTGGAGTACTAGAGGGGACCAGCCCCAGCATTTT
d_gene: TRBD1; j_gene: TRBJ1-2; abundance: -; v_gene: TRBV28; CDR3aa: CASSSDRARGYTF; CDR3nt: TGTGCCAGCAGTTCTGACAGGGCTCGCGGCTACACCTTC
d_gene: -; j_gene: TRBJ1-4; abundance: few; v_gene: TRBV6-5; CDR3aa: CASSYSRRGTNEKLFF; CDR3nt: TGTGCCAGCAGTTACTCGAGGAGGGGTACGAATGAAAAACTGTTTTTT
d_gene: TRBD1; j_gene: TRBJ1-2; abundance: -; v_gene: TRBV28; CDR3aa: CASSITRRDSIYGYTF; CDR3nt: TGTGCCAGCAGTATCACCCGTCGGGACAGTATCTATGGCTACACCTTC
d_gene: TRBD1; j_gene: TRBJ2-5; abundance: -; v_gene: TRBV5-1; CDR3aa: CASSLGGDRKTQYF; CDR3nt: TGCGCCAGCAGCTTGGGGGGGGACAGGAAGACCCAGTACTTC
d_gene: -; j_gene: TRBJ2-7; abundance: -; v_gene: TRBV4-3; CDR3aa: CASSQDRGSYEQYF; CDR3nt: TGCGCCAGCAGCCAAGATCGAGGCAGCTACGAGCAGTACTTC
d_gene: -; j_gene: TRBJ1-2; abundance: once; v_gene: TRBV29-1; CDR3aa: CSVELGYGYTF; CDR3nt: TGCAGCGTTGAGCTTGGATATGGCTACACCTTC
d_gene: -; j_gene: TRBJ2-6; abundance: -; v_gene: TRBV9; CDR3aa: CASSVSGSPSGANVLTF; CDR3nt: TGTGCCAGCAGCGTTAGCGGATCCCCCTCTGGGGCCAACGTCCTGACTTTC
d_gene: -; j_gene: TRBJ2-7; abundance: -; v_gene: TRBV10-3; CDR3aa: CAIGTFLYEQYF; CDR3nt: TGTGCCATTGGGACTTTCCTCTACGAGCAGTACTTC
d_gene: TRBD2; j_gene: TRBJ2-1; abundance: -; v_gene: TRBV7-2; CDR3aa: CASSPGTSGLSSYNEQFF; CDR3nt: TGTGCCAGCAGCCCCGGGACTAGCGGGCTGAGCTCCTACAATGAGCAGTTCTTC
d_gene: -; j_gene: TRBJ1-2; abundance: -; v_gene: TRBV6-5; CDR3aa: CASSSPGRNYGYTF; CDR3nt: TGTGCCAGCAGCTCCCCGGGCAGGAACTATGGCTACACCTTC
d_gene: TRBD2; j_gene: TRBJ2-3; abundance: -; v_gene: TRBV6-1; CDR3aa: CASSGTSGTDTQYF; CDR3nt: TGTGCCAGCAGTGGGACTAGCGGCACAGATACGCAGTATTTT
d_gene: -; j_gene: TRBJ2-5; abundance: -; v_gene: TRBV5-4; CDR3aa: CASSLAGQIFGETQYF; CDR3nt: TGTGCCAGCAGCCTAGCCGGGCAGATATTCGGAGAGACCCAGTACTTC
d_gene: TRBD1; j_gene: TRBJ1-5; abundance: few; v_gene: TRBV19; CDR3aa: CASSYDREAQPQHF; CDR3nt: TGTGCCAGTAGCTACGACAGGGAGGCCCAGCCCCAGCATTTT
d_gene: TRBD1; j_gene: TRBJ1-5; abundance: -; v_gene: TRBV27; CDR3aa: CASRATGGDQPQHF; CDR3nt: TGTGCCAGCAGAGCTACAGGGGGGGATCAGCCCCAGCATTTT
d_gene: TRBD2; j_gene: TRBJ2-7; abundance: -; v_gene: TRBV10-3; CDR3aa: CAISEVSGRREQYF; CDR3nt: TGTGCCATCAGTGAGGTTAGCGGGAGGCGCGAGCAGTACTTC
d_gene: TRBD1; j_gene: TRBJ2-2; abundance: -; v_gene: TRBV27; CDR3aa: CASSPSGTGGAGELFF; CDR3nt: TGTGCCAGCAGTCCCTCCGGGACAGGGGGGGCCGGGGAGCTGTTTTTT
d_gene: -; j_gene: TRBJ2-1; abundance: -; v_gene: TRBV10-3; CDR3aa: CAIRFGGEAEQFF; CDR3nt: TGTGCCATCAGATTCGGGGGAGAGGCTGAGCAGTTCTTC
d_gene: -; j_gene: TRBJ1-6; abundance: -; v_gene: TRBV5-1; CDR3aa: CASSPEGSSYNSPLHF; CDR3nt: TGCGCCAGCAGCCCCGAGGGGAGCTCCTATAATTCACCCCTCCACTTT
d_gene: TRBD2; j_gene: TRBJ2-7; abundance: -; v_gene: TRBV13; CDR3aa: CASTVAGGYEQYF; CDR3nt: TGTGCCAGCACCGTAGCGGGAGGGTACGAGCAGTACTTC
d_gene: TRBD2; j_gene: TRBJ2-7; abundance: -; v_gene: TRBV4-1; CDR3aa: CASSQNLQTSGSYEQYF; CDR3nt: TGCGCCAGCAGCCAAAACTTACAGACTAGCGGAAGCTACGAGCAGTACTTC
d_gene: -; j_gene: TRBJ2-6; abundance: -; v_gene: TRBV11-2; CDR3aa: CASSFLDRANVLTF; CDR3nt: TGTGCCAGCAGCTTCCTCGATAGGGCCAACGTCCTGACTTTC
d_gene: -; j_gene: TRBJ1-6; abundance: -; v_gene: TRBV5-8; CDR3aa: CASSLLSSSYNSPLHF; CDR3nt: TGTGCCAGCAGCTTGTTGTCGAGCTCCTATAATTCACCCCTCCACTTT
d_gene: TRBD2; j_gene: TRBJ2-2; abundance: -; v_gene: TRBV4-3; CDR3aa: CASSQGLRGGTGELFF; CDR3nt: TGCGCCAGCAGCCAAGGCCTACGCGGGGGCACCGGGGAGCTGTTTTTT
d_gene: TRBD1; j_gene: TRBJ2-7; abundance: -; v_gene: TRBV9; CDR3aa: CASSVVRDRDFYEQYF; CDR3nt: TGTGCCAGCAGCGTAGTACGGGACAGGGACTTTTACGAGCAGTACTTC
d_gene: TRBD2; j_gene: TRBJ2-1; abundance: -; v_gene: TRBV5-1; CDR3aa: CASSLAFSGSNEQFF; CDR3nt: TGCGCCAGCAGCTTGGCCTTTAGCGGGAGCAATGAGCAGTTCTTC
d_gene: -; j_gene: TRBJ1-2; abundance: few; v_gene: TRBV29-1; CDR3aa: CSATENYGYTF; CDR3nt: TGCAGCGCGACAGAGAACTATGGCTACACCTTC
d_gene: -; j_gene: TRBJ1-2; abundance: few; v_gene: TRBV2; CDR3aa: CASRWTGYTF; CDR3nt: TGTGCCAGCAGGTGGACGGGCTACACCTTC